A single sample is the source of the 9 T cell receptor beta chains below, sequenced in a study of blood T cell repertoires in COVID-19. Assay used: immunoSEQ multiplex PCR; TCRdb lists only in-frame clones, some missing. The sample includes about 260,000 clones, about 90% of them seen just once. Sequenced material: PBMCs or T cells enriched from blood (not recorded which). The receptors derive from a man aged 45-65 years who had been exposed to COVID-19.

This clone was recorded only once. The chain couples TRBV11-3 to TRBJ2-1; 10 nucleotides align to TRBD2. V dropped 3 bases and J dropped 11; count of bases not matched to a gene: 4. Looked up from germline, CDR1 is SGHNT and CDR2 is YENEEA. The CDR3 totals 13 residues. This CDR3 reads CASSFLAGVKQFF. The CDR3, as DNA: TGTGCCAGCAGCTTTCTAGCGGGAGTTAAGCAGTTCTTC.

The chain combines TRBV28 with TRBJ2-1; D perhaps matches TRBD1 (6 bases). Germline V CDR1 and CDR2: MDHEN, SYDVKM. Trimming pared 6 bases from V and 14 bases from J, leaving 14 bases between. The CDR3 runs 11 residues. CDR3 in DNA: TGTGCCAGCAGGCTCCGGGACACGGAGTTCTTC. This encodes CASRLRDTEFF.

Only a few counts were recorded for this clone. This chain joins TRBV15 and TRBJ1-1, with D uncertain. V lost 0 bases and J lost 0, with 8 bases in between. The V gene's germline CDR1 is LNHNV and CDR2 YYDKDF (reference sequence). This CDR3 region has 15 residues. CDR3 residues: CATSRDYDLNTEAFF. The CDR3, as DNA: TGTGCCACCAGCAGAGACTATGACTTGAACACTGAAGCTTTCTTT.

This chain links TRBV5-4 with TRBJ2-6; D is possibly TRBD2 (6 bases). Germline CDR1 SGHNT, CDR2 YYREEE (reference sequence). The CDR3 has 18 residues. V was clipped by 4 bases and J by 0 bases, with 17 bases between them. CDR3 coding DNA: TGTGCCAGCAGCCCTAGGCGGGGCAGCCGCTCTGGGGCCAACGTCCTGACTTTC. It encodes CASSPRRGSRSGANVLTF.

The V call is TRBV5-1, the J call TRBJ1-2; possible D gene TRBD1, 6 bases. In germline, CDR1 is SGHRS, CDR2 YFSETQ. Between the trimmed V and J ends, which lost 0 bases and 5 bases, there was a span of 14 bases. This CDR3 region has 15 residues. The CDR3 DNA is TGCGCCAGCAGCTTGGCGCCAGGGGTTGGTTATGGCTACACCTTC. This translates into CASSLAPGVGYGYTF.

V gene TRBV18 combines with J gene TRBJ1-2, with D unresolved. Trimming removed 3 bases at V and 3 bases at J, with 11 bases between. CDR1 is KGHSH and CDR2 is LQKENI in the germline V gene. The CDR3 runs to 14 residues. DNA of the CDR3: TGTGCCAGCTCACCCCCGCGACGGGACTATGGCTACACCTTC. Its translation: CASSPPRRDYGYTF.

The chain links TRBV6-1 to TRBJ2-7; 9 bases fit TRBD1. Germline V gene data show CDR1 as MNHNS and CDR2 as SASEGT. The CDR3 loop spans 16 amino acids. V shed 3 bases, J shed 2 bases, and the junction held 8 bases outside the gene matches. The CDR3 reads CASSDSWGTGTYEQYF. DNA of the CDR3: TGTGCCAGCAGTGATTCTTGGGGGACAGGGACCTACGAGCAGTACTTC.

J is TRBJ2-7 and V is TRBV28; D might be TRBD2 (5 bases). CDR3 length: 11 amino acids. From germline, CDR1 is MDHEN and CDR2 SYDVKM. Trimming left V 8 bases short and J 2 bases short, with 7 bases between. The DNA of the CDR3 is TGTGCCAGCGGAGGCGCCTACGAGCAGTACGTC. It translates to CASGGAYEQYV.

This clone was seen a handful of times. The CDR3 sequence: CASSVHPGKAPYEQYV. The CDR3 DNA follows: TGTGCCAGCAGTGTCCACCCAGGGAAGGCCCCCTACGAGCAGTACGTC. This chain uses TRBV6-1 with TRBJ2-7; D is possibly TRBD1 (5 bases). Looked up from germline, CDR1 is MNHNS and CDR2 is SASEGT. CDR3 length: 16 amino acids. V was trimmed by 4 bases and J by 2 bases, leaving 18 bases between them.